The clone carrying this TCR beta chain was seen many times. A read error may produce the germline difference seen at one junction end. Amplified TCR beta CDR3 regions derived from RNA transcripts. First-round RT-PCR of the TCR CDR3 relied on the HTBI primer set. TCRdb processed the multiplex PCR reads anew with MiXCR; each CDR3 protein has one entry. The sample holds about 570,000 distinct CDR3 sequences, just over 45% seen once. The data derive from a study of T cells in Graves' hyperthyroidism and ophthalmopathy. The CDR3 has 15 residues. CDR1 is SGHRS and CDR2 is YFSETQ in the germline V gene. The receptor comes from an adult woman with Graves' disease, either hyperthyroidism or ophthalmopathy (not recorded which). The sample consisted of peripheral blood or thyroid tissue (not recorded which). The chain combines TRBV5-1 with TRBJ2-7; 13 bases match TRBD2. The CDR3 DNA reads TGTGCCAGCAGCCTGGGACTAGCGGGGTCCTACGAGCAGTACTTC. The encoded protein is CASSLGLAGSYEQYF.